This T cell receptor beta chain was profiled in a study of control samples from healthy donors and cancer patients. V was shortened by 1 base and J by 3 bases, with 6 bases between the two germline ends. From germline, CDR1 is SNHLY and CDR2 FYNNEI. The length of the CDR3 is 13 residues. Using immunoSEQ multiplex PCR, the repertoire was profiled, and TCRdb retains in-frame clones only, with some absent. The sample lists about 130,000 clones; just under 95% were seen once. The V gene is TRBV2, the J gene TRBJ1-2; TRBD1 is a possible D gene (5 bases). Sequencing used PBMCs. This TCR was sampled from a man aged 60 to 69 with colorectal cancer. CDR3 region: CASSEGDYYGYTF. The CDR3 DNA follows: TGTGCCAGCAGTGAAGGGGACTACTATGGCTACACCTTC.